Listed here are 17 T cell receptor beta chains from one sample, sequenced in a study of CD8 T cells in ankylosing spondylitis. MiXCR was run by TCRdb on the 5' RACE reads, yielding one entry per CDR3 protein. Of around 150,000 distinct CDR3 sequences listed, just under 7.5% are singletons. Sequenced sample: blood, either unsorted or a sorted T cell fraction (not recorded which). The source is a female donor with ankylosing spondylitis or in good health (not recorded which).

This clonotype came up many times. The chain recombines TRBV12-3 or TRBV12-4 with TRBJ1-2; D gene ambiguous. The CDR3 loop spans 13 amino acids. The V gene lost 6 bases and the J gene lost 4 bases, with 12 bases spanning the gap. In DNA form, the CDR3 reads TGTGCCAGCAGACCCCAGGAGTTCTATGGCTACACCTTC. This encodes CASRPQEFYGYTF.

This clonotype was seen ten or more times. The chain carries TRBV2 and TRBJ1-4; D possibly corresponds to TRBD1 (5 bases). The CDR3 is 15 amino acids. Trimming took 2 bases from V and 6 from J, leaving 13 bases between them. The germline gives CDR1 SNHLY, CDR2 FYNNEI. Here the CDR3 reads CASSEKAGIYEKLFF. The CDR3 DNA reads TGTGCCAGCAGTGAAAAAGCAGGGATCTATGAAAAACTGTTTTTT.

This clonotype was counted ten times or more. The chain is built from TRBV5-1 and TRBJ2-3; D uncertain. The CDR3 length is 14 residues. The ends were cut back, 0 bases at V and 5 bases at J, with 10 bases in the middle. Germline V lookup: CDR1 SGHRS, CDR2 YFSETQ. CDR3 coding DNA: TGCGCCAGCAGCTTGGCCGGCAGCGTAGATACGCAGTATTTT. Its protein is CASSLAGSVDTQYF.

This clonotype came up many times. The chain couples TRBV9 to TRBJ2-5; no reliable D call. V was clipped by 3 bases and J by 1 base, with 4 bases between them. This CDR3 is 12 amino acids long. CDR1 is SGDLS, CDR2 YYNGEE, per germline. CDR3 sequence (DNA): TGTGCCAGCAGCGGAGTCCAAGAGACCCAGTACTTC. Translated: CASSGVQETQYF.

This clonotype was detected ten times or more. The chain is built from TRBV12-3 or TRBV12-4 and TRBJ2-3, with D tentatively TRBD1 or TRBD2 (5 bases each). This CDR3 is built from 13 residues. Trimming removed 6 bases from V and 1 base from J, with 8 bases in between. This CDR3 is CASRGRGTDTQYF. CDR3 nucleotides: TGTGCCAGCAGGGGGCGGGGCACAGATACGCAGTATTTT.

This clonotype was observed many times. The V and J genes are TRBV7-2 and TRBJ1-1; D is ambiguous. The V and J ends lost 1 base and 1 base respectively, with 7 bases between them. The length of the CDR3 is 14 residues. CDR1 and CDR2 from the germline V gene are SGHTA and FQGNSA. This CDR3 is CASSLGGWNTEAFF. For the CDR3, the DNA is TGTGCCAGCAGCTTAGGGGGTTGGAACACTGAAGCTTTCTTT.

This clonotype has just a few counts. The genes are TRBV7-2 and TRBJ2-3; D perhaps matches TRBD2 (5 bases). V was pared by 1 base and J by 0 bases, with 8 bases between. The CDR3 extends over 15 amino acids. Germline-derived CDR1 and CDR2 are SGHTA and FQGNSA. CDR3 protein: CASSLGLPSTDTQYF. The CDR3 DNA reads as TGTGCCAGCAGCTTAGGACTACCGAGCACAGATACGCAGTATTTT.

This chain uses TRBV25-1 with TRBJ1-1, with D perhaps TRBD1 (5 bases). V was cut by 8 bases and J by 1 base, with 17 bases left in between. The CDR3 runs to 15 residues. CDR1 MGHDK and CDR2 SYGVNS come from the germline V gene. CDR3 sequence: CASGGLGVPNTEAFF. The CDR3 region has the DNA TGTGCCAGCGGGGGTTTAGGGGTGCCGAACACTGAAGCTTTCTTT.

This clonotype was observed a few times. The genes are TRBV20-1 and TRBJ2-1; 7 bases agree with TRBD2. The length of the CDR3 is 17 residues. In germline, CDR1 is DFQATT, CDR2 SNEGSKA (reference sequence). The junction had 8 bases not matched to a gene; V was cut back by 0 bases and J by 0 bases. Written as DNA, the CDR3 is TGCAGTGCTAGAGATTGGAGTAGCGGGTCCTCCTACAATGAGCAGTTCTTC. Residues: CSARDWSSGSSYNEQFF.

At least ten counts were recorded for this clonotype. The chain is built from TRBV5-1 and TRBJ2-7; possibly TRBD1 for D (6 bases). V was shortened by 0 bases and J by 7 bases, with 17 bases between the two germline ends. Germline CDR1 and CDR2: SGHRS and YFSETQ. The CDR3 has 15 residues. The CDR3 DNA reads TGCGCCAGCAGCTTGGCCGCGACAGGCCTTAGGGAGCAGTACTTC. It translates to CASSLAATGLREQYF.

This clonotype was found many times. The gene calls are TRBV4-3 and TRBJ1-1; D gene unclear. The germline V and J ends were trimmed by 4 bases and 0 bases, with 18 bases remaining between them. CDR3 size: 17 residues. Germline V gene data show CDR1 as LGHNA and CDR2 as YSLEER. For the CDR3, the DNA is TGCGCCAGCAGCCCGGGGAGAACCTTATTTATGAACACTGAAGCTTTCTTT. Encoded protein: CASSPGRTLFMNTEAFF.

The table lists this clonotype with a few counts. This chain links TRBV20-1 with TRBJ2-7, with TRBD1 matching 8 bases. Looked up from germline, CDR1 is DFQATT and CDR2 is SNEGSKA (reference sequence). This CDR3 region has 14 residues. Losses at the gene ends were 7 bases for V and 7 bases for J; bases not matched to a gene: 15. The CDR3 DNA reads TGCAGTGTTGTTCGTCGGCAGGGGGCGAGGGAGCAGTACTTC. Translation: CSVVRRQGAREQYF.

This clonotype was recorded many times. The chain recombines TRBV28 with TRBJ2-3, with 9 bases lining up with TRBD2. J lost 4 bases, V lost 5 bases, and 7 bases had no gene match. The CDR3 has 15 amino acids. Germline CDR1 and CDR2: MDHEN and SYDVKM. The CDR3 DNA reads TGTGCCAGCAGTGTCCCAGCGGGGGGTTCAGATACGCAGTATTTT. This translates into CASSVPAGGSDTQYF. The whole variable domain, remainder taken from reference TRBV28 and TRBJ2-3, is DVKVTQSSRYLVKRTGEKVFLECVQDMDHENMFWYRQDPGLGLRLIYFSYDVKMKEKGDIPEGYSVSREKKERFSLILESASTNQTSMYLCASSVPAGGSDTQYFGPGTRLTVL.

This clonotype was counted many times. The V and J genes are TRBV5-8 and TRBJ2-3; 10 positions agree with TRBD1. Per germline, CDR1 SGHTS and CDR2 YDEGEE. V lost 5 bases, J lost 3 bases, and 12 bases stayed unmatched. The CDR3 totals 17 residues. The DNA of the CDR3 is TGTGCCAGCAGTTTCGGACAGGGGGTCCCACAGACAGATACGCAGTATTTT. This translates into CASSFGQGVPQTDTQYF.

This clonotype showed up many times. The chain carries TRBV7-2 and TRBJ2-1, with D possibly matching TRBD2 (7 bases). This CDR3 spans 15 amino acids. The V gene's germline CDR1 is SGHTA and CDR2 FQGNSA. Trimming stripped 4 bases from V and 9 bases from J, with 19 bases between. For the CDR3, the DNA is TGTGCCAGCAGCTCGGGTAAAGGGGGGGCCCTTGAGCAGTTCTTC. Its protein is CASSSGKGGALEQFF.

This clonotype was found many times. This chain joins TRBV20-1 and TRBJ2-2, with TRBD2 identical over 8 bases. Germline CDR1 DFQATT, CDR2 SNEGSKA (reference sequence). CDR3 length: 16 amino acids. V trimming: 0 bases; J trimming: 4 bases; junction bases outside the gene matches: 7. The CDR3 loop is CSARDPGLAGTGELFF. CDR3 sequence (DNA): TGCAGTGCTAGAGATCCCGGACTAGCCGGCACCGGGGAGCTGTTTTTT.

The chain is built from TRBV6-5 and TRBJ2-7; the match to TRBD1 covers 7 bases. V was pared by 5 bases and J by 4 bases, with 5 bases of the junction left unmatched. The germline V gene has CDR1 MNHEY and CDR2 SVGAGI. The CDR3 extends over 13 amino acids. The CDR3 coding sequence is TGTGCCAGCAGTGCGACAGGGCAATACGAGCAGTACTTC. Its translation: CASSATGQYEQYF.